These T cell receptor beta chains were read from a single sample in a study of T cell responses to AZD1222 COVID-19 vaccine. Measured with immunoSEQ multiplex PCR; TCRdb has only the in-frame clones, and not every one. The sample consists of around 160,000 clones, around nine tenths of them appearing once. The specimen was peripheral blood, collected on day 0 of MenACWY control vaccination. The receptor set was obtained from an adult in good health. The CDR3 runs from the conserved cysteine through the conserved F or W. The D gene is left open where the match is weak. Clone size is stated in some rows and not others, as once, few, many or a class when expanded.

clone_size	j_call	d_call	v_call	cdr3_nt	cdr3_aa
.	TRBJ2-2	TRBD2	TRBV6-5	TGTGCCAGCAGTTCATGGACTAGCCGTGGCGGGGAGCTGTTTTTT	CASSSWTSRGGELFF
.	TRBJ2-2	.	TRBV27	TGTGCCAGCTCCAGTTGGCCCATCGGGGAGCTGTTTTTT	CASSSWPIGELFF
.	TRBJ1-3	.	TRBV14	TGTGCCAGCAGACAGGGCTCTGGAAACACCATATATTTT	CASRQGSGNTIYF
.	TRBJ1-2	.	TRBV7-3	TGTGCCAGCAGCTTAACATCCGACTATGGCTACACCTTC	CASSLTSDYGYTF
.	TRBJ1-1	.	TRBV27	TGTGCCAGCAGTTTATACAGAAACACTGAAGCTTTCTTT	CASSLYRNTEAFF
.	TRBJ1-5	.	TRBV27	TGTGCCAGCAGCCCCTACGGGGTAACAATTCAGCCCCAGCATTTT	CASSPYGVTIQPQHF
.	TRBJ2-5	.	TRBV4-1	TGCGCCAGCAGCCAAGGGTCACTCAGGGAGACCCAGTACTTC	CASSQGSLRETQYF
.	TRBJ1-2	.	TRBV12-3/TRBV12-4	TGTGCCAGCAGTTTAATGGATGGCTACACCTTC	CASSLMDGYTF
.	TRBJ2-3	.	TRBV6-5	TGTGCCAGCACCTCCCCCGGGGTTACAGATACGCAGTATTTT	CASTSPGVTDTQYF
once	TRBJ2-7	.	TRBV20-1	TGCAGTGCCATTGATTACGAGCAGTACTTC	CSAIDYEQYF
.	TRBJ1-4	.	TRBV7-9	TGTGCCAGCAGCTTAGCAGGATACGAAAAACTGTTTTTT	CASSLAGYEKLFF
.	TRBJ1-1	.	TRBV30	TGTGCCTGGAGTGGCGGGGGAGGGACTGAAGCTTTCTTT	CAWSGGGGTEAFF
.	TRBJ1-5	.	TRBV7-8	TGTGCCAGCAGCTTAGACTCGGTGCAGGGGAGCAATCAGCCCCAGCATTTT	CASSLDSVQGSNQPQHF
.	TRBJ2-5	TRBD2	TRBV11-2	TGTGCCAGCAGTCGCCGGACTAGCGGGGGGGCCGAAGAGACCCAGTACTTC	CASSRRTSGGAEETQYF
.	TRBJ1-1	TRBD1	TRBV6-5	TGTGCCAGCAGTTGGGACAGGCAGCCGAACACTGAAGCTTTCTTT	CASSWDRQPNTEAFF
.	TRBJ1-3	.	TRBV5-1	TGCGCCAGCAGCTTGGCCGCGGGGGCTGGAAACACCATATATTTT	CASSLAAGAGNTIYF
.	TRBJ2-3	TRBD2	TRBV7-3	TGTGCCAGCAGCCGAAAAGGGGGCGGGAGGGCACCAGATACGCAGTATTTT	CASSRKGGGRAPDTQYF
.	TRBJ1-1	.	TRBV4-2	TGTGCCAGCAGCCAACCCAGCCGAAGGACAGCTAACACTGAAGCTTTCTTT	CASSQPSRRTANTEAFF
.	TRBJ1-1	TRBD1	TRBV27	TGTGCCAGCAGTCCCCCACAGGGGAGGATGAACACTGAAGCTTTCTTT	CASSPPQGRMNTEAFF
.	TRBJ2-1	TRBD2	TRBV24-1	TGTGCCACCAGTGGGCGGGGGAGCTCCTACAATGAGCAGTTCTTC	CATSGRGSSYNEQFF
.	TRBJ1-1	.	TRBV6-5	TGTGCCAGCAGGTCAAACCTCCGGGACCATGAAGCTTTCTTT	CASRSNLRDHEAFF
.	TRBJ1-1	.	TRBV10-2	TGCGCCAGCAGTGAGTCGGGAGGGAAGGGTACTGAAGCTTTCTTT	CASSESGGKGTEAFF
.	TRBJ2-5	.	TRBV6-1	TGTGCCAGCAGTGAAGCGGGACTTCAAGAGACCCAGTACTTC	CASSEAGLQETQYF
.	TRBJ1-2	.	TRBV27	TGTGCCAGCAGTTCACCCCCGGGGACTAATACCTTC	CASSSPPGTNTF
.	TRBJ2-2	TRBD2	TRBV7-2	TGTGCCAGCAGCGCCGGGGGGGCAGAGACCGGGGAGCTGTTTTTT	CASSAGGAETGELFF
.	TRBJ2-7	TRBD1	TRBV12-3/TRBV12-4	TGTGCCAGTAGGACAGGGGCGGTGAGGGAGCAGTACTTC	CASRTGAVREQYF
.	TRBJ2-2	.	TRBV27	TGTGCCAGCAGGCTCGGGCTCAACACCGGGGAGCTGTTTTTT	CASRLGLNTGELFF
.	TRBJ1-2	.	TRBV12-5	TGTGCTAGTGGTCCCGGACTCTCCTGGGATGGCTACACCTTC	CASGPGLSWDGYTF
.	TRBJ1-5	TRBD1	TRBV19	TGTGCCAGTAGTGATAGCGGGGACAGGGATCAGCCCCAGCATTTT	CASSDSGDRDQPQHF
.	TRBJ1-4	.	TRBV5-1	TGCGCCAGCAGCGAAAACAGGGTTAGGAATGAAAAACTGTTTTTT	CASSENRVRNEKLFF
.	TRBJ1-5	.	TRBV28	TGTGCCAGCAGTTTGGCCGGGAACAATCAGCCCCAGCATTTT	CASSLAGNNQPQHF
.	TRBJ2-7	.	TRBV19	TGTGCCAGTAGTATAAGTACGATTGGGTCCTACGAGCAGTACTTC	CASSISTIGSYEQYF
.	TRBJ2-1	.	TRBV27	TGTGCCAGCAGTTTCGCGTCTAGCATCCCCTACAATGAGCAGTTCTTC	CASSFASSIPYNEQFF
.	TRBJ1-3	TRBD1	TRBV6-5	TGTGCCAGCATGTCCTCGCCGGGACAGCGAAACACCATATATTTT	CASMSSPGQRNTIYF
.	TRBJ2-1	TRBD2	TRBV27	TGTGCCAGCGAACCGGTGGGGGGGGATGAGCAGTTCTTC	CASEPVGGDEQFF
.	TRBJ1-1	.	TRBV18	TGTGCCAGCTCCCCAGGACCCACTGAAGCTTTCTTT	CASSPGPTEAFF
.	TRBJ1-3	TRBD1	TRBV28	TGTGCCAGCAGTTTTAGGGGACAGGGGATCAACACCATATATTTT	CASSFRGQGINTIYF
.	TRBJ2-1	TRBD2	TRBV5-1	TGCGCCAGCAGCTTGGCTAGCGGGAGGGCCCGGGGTGAGCAGTTCTTC	CASSLASGRARGEQFF
.	TRBJ1-6	.	TRBV7-6	TGTGCCAGCAGCTTAGGTTACGGGGAAAAGAATAATTCACCCCTCCACTTT	CASSLGYGEKNNSPLHF
.	TRBJ1-5	.	TRBV27	TGTGCCAGCAGTTTAGCCTATAGCAATCAGCCCCAGCATTTT	CASSLAYSNQPQHF
.	TRBJ1-5	.	TRBV15	TGTGCCACCAGCAAACGGTTGCAAGGTCAGCCCCAGCATTTT	CATSKRLQGQPQHF
.	TRBJ1-1	TRBD1	TRBV10-3	TGTGCCATCAGGCCCTCGACAGGGAGAGACACTGAAGCTTTCTTT	CAIRPSTGRDTEAFF
.	TRBJ2-7	.	TRBV9	TGTGCCAGCAGCGTAGGGGGGACCGGCTACGAGCAGTACTTC	CASSVGGTGYEQYF
.	TRBJ1-1	.	TRBV6-5	TGTGCCAGCAGATCCAGGGGCTGGGGCACTGAAGCTTTCTTT	CASRSRGWGTEAFF
.	TRBJ2-1	.	TRBV28	TGTGCCAGCAGTTTACGATATGAGCAGTTCTTC	CASSLRYEQFF
once	TRBJ2-1	.	TRBV27	TGTGCCATCTCGCGCGCCGGGCGTAGCTCCTACAATGAGCAGTTCTTC	CAISRAGRSSYNEQFF
.	TRBJ1-1	.	TRBV6-1	TGTGCCAGCAGTGACACAGGGTTCTGGACTGAAGCTTTCTTT	CASSDTGFWTEAFF
.	TRBJ2-2	.	TRBV4-1	TGCGCCAGCAGCCAAGATTATAGGGTCACCGGGGAGCTGTTTTTT	CASSQDYRVTGELFF
.	TRBJ1-5	.	TRBV6-1	TGTGCCAGCAGTGAAAGGGTCAGTTATAGCAATCAGCCCCAGCATTTT	CASSERVSYSNQPQHF